The T cell receptor (beta chain) described here comes from a study of identical twins. Study results and limitations: Zero-insertion analyses could be partly confounded by invariant MAIT and iNKT cells.

The CDR3 consists of 13 residues. CDR1 is SQVTM and CDR2 is ANQGSEA in the germline V gene. V lost 6 bases and J lost 5; bases outside the gene matches: 9. TCRdb reprocessed the 5' RACE reads with MiXCR, giving one entry per CDR3 protein. The table lists 600,000 to 800,000 distinct CDR3 sequences, over 20% of them singletons. This clonotype has more than one count but fewer than ten. Its antigen is as yet unknown. These records were also assigned to another study, of T cells expressing NK-cell markers. Turning to that study: Six or seven donors carried dominant NKG2C+ clonotypes that made up roughly 1.0-7.5% of their CD8+ T cells.

The TCR sequence derives from a woman aged 18 to 35 in good health. The source material was PBMCs. V gene TRBV29-1 combines with J gene TRBJ1-2; 7 positions match TRBD1. The CDR3 region has the DNA TGCAGCGTGGGAGACAGGGACTTATATGGCTACACCTTC. This encodes CSVGDRDLYGYTF.